One and the same sample provided the 18 T cell receptor beta chains below, sequenced in a study of cytomegalovirus exposure and HLA in healthy donors. Primers included in the PCR were 60 Vbeta and 13 Jbeta primers. Profiled with immunoSEQ multiplex PCR; TCRdb holds only in-frame clones, not every one. Of about 150,000 clones listed, about 75% are singletons. Sequences were obtained from PBMCs. The receptors were gathered from a man between 60 and 75 years old in good health and CMV-seronegative.

V is TRBV5-4 and J is TRBJ2-2; a possible D gene is TRBD1 (5 bases). CDR3 length equals 14 residues. Germline V gene sequence: CDR1 SGHNT, CDR2 YYREEE (reference sequence). V lost 3 bases, J lost 3 bases, and 9 bases lay in between. CDR3 in amino acids: CASSYQGYTGELFF. The CDR3 DNA sequence: TGTGCCAGCAGCTACCAGGGATACACCGGGGAGCTGTTTTTT.

J is TRBJ2-5 and V is TRBV14; TRBD2 is a possible D gene (6 bases). CDR1 and CDR2 from the germline V gene are SGHDN and FVKESK. CDR3 length: 14 residues. The V gene lost 5 bases and the J gene lost 2 bases, with 12 bases spanning the gap. The CDR3 sequence: CASSLRDFQETQYF. CDR3 DNA sequence: TGTGCCAGCAGCTTACGGGACTTTCAAGAGACCCAGTACTTC.

This clone has only one observation. The chain employs TRBV7-9 and TRBJ1-2; TRBD1 is a possible D gene (6 bases). Germline V lookup: CDR1 SEHNR, CDR2 FQNEAQ (reference sequence). The CDR3 is 16 residues long. The V end was cut by 4 bases, the J end by 8 bases, with 23 bases between. CDR3 sequence reads: CASSSVVGRGRLGYTF. Here the CDR3 DNA reads TGTGCCAGCAGCTCCGTCGTCGGCAGGGGACGGCTGGGCTACACCTTC.

This chain connects TRBV2 to TRBJ2-7; TRBD1 is a possible D gene (5 bases). The CDR3 spans 14 residues. Trimming took off 1 base at V and 2 bases at J, with 9 bases between the two ends. Germline CDR1 is SNHLY and CDR2 is FYNNEI. The CDR3 DNA follows: TGTGCCAGCAGTGAAGATGCAGGGACCTACGAGCAGTACTTC. As protein: CASSEDAGTYEQYF.

This rearrangement joins TRBV28 to TRBJ1-2; 10 bases map to TRBD1. CDR3 length: 15 residues. Germline lookup yields CDR1 MDHEN and CDR2 SYDVKM. The J segment lost 6 bases and the V segment lost 5 bases, leaving 9 bases of the junction unmatched. The CDR3 coding sequence is TGTGCCAGCAGTAGTCCGGGACAGGGGACCCATGGCTACACCTTC. The encoded protein is CASSSPGQGTHGYTF.

The gene calls are TRBV5-1 and TRBJ1-4; weak D call: TRBD1 (6 bases). The CDR3 totals 14 residues. Germline CDR1 and CDR2: SGHRS and YFSETQ. Trimming removed 4 bases from V and 4 bases from J, with 11 bases in between. In DNA, the CDR3 is TGCGCCAGCAGCATCGCGGACAGTAATGAAAAACTGTTTTTT. It translates to CASSIADSNEKLFF. Using reference TRBV5-1 and TRBJ1-4 for the parts outside the CDR3, the full variable domain is KAGVTQTPRYLIKTRGQQVTLSCSPISGHRSVSWYQQTPGQGLQFLFEYFSETQRNKGNFPGRFSGRQFSNSRSEMNVSTLELGDSALYLCASSIADSNEKLFFGSGTQLSVL.

This chain connects TRBV7-2 to TRBJ2-1; 8 bases line up with TRBD2. V lost 5 bases and J lost 6; bases outside the gene matches: 12. The CDR3 has 16 residues. CDR1 is SGHTA and CDR2 is FQGNSA in the germline V gene. The CDR3 is CASSQRGTRGFNEQFF. The CDR3 DNA reads TGTGCCAGCAGCCAGCGCGGGACTAGAGGCTTCAATGAGCAGTTCTTC.

The rearrangement uses TRBV28 and TRBJ2-5; tentative D call: TRBD1 (6 bases). V lost 7 bases, J lost 1 base, and 19 bases lay in between. Germline V gene lookup returns CDR1 MDHEN and CDR2 SYDVKM. The CDR3 is 16 amino acids. CDR3 DNA: TGTGCCAGCACATCCACAGGGTTGGCACCCCAAGAGACCCAGTACTTC. This gives the protein CASTSTGLAPQETQYF. The full variable domain, rest sourced from reference TRBV28 and TRBJ2-5, is DVKVTQSSRYLVKRTGEKVFLECVQDMDHENMFWYRQDPGLGLRLIYFSYDVKMKEKGDIPEGYSVSREKKERFSLILESASTNQTSMYLCASTSTGLAPQETQYFGPGTRLLVL.

J is TRBJ2-1 and V is TRBV19; 9 bases map to TRBD2. Germline V gives CDR1 LNHDA, CDR2 SQIVND (reference sequence). The CDR3 has 17 amino acids. Trimming removed 0 bases from V and 7 bases from J; junction bases left unmatched: 10. The CDR3 sequence is CASSIEGVAGANNEQFF. DNA for the CDR3: TGTGCCAGTAGTATAGAGGGGGTAGCGGGAGCGAATAATGAGCAGTTCTTC.

The CDR3 nucleotides read TGTGCCAGCCTTCACCGGGGGGCGGACACTGAAGCTTTCTTT. Its protein is CASLHRGADTEAFF. The chain joins TRBV2 to TRBJ1-1; the D gene is possibly TRBD1 (6 bases). This CDR3 has 14 residues. The V gene's germline CDR1 is SNHLY and CDR2 FYNNEI. V lost 8 bases and J 3 bases, leaving 16 bases between the germline ends.

The genes are TRBV19 and TRBJ1-5, with 9 bases that match TRBD1. V lost 3 bases and J lost 5; bases outside the gene matches: 2. The CDR3 runs 14 residues. Germline assignment: CDR1 LNHDA and CDR2 SQIVND (reference sequence). CDR3 sequence (DNA): TGTGCCAGTAGTATCGGGACAGGGTATCAGCCCCAGCATTTT. Amino acids: CASSIGTGYQPQHF.

The chain uses TRBV27 and TRBJ1-5; D ambiguous. The V end was cut by 5 bases, the J end by 2 bases, with 13 bases between. CDR3 length: 15 amino acids. Germline V CDR1 and CDR2: MNHEY, SMNVEV (reference sequence). This CDR3 reads CASSLTREGNQPQHF. CDR3 DNA sequence: TGTGCCAGCAGTCTGACAAGAGAAGGCAATCAGCCCCAGCATTTT.

The chain combines TRBV18 with TRBJ1-3; 10 nucleotides line up with TRBD1. V lost 3 bases and J lost 0; bases outside the gene matches: 2. The CDR3 totals 16 residues. The germline V gene encodes CDR1 KGHSH and CDR2 LQKENI. The CDR3 DNA reads as TGTGCCAGCTCACCGGACAGGGGGACCTCTGGAAACACCATATATTTT. This gives the protein CASSPDRGTSGNTIYF.

The genes are TRBV7-2 and TRBJ2-2; 11 bases agree with TRBD1. Per the germline V gene, CDR1 is SGHTA and CDR2 is FQGNSA. The CDR3 is 15 amino acids. V trimming: 3 bases; J trimming: 7 bases; junction bases outside the gene matches: 4. CDR3: CASSLGQGGIGELFF. The CDR3 nucleotides read TGTGCCAGCAGCTTGGGACAGGGGGGGATCGGGGAGCTGTTTTTT.

The chain recombines TRBV28 with TRBJ2-3; D is uncertain. The CDR3 is 12 amino acids. The germline CDR1 and CDR2 sequences are MDHEN and SYDVKM. V lost 3 bases to trimming and J lost 6 bases, with 7 bases between them. The CDR3 here is CASSLTRDTQYF. DNA of the CDR3: TGTGCCAGCAGTTTGACTCGTGATACGCAGTATTTT.

The gene calls are TRBV15 and TRBJ2-7; the match to TRBD2 covers 8 bases. This CDR3 comprises 16 residues. CDR1 and CDR2 from the germline V gene are LNHNV and YYDKDF (reference sequence). V shed 1 base and J 2 bases; nucleotides not matched to a gene: 7. CDR3 in DNA: TGTGCCACCAGCAGAGGGCTAGCGGGCGGCCCCTACGAGCAGTACTTC. It is translated as CATSRGLAGGPYEQYF.

This chain connects TRBV28 to TRBJ1-4; D is perhaps TRBD1 (5 bases). The CDR3 has 13 amino acids. The germline CDR1 and CDR2 sequences are MDHEN and SYDVKM. V shed 10 bases and J shed 0 bases, with 9 bases lying between them. The CDR3 sequence is CAIQGATNEKLFF. The DNA of the CDR3 is TGTGCCATCCAGGGTGCAACTAATGAAAAACTGTTTTTT.

V is TRBV10-1 and J is TRBJ2-7; TRBD1 might be the D (5 bases). Germline CDR1 is WNHNN and CDR2 is SYGVQD (reference sequence). This CDR3 region has 13 residues. V lost 3 bases, J lost 4 bases, and 10 bases lay in between. CDR3 sequence: CASSEGDSYEQYF. The CDR3 DNA is TGCGCCAGCAGTGAAGGCGACAGTTACGAGCAGTACTTC.